The rows below give T cell receptor beta chains drawn from one sample of a study of shared clonotypes between healthy human individuals. Profiled with immunoSEQ multiplex PCR; TCRdb holds only in-frame clones, not every one. The table shows around 1,900,000 clones, with 85% to 95% occurring only once. Sequencing was carried out using naive CD8+ T cells from PBMCs. The receptors shown here come from a man aged 18-30 years in good health. Some clones in this sample may be carry-over from other donors' samples. Each CDR3 is given without its conserved first and last residue. Each record gives: clone size, V gene, CDR3 protein. The size field is filled for only some rows; it gives once, few, many or a size class.

NA	TRBV27	ASSLLGLNEKLF
NA	TRBV7-3	ASSSTGSEQF
NA	TRBV6-1	ASSEWEGTSISYEQY
NA	TRBV5-1	ASISGNEQF
NA	TRBV6-6	ASSFGSSYNSPLH
NA	TRBV30	AWSTGQGQQPQH
NA	TRBV18	ASSRQGTGASYEQY
NA	TRBV27	ASSAGASYEQY
NA	TRBV29-1	SAPPGEGYNEQF
NA	TRBV27	ASSFEGHFTRGNEQF
NA	TRBV10-3	AISDQTSSPYSEQF
NA	TRBV7-9	ASSRTREGLEGEQF
once	TRBV27	ASSLRDGWSYEQY
NA	TRBV27	ASRTPSPRDSLH
NA	TRBV11-2	ASSPQKGEQY
NA	TRBV7-8	ASSLALGAPEEQY
NA	TRBV4-1	ASSQVSGVETQY
NA	TRBV28	ASKPQGPTTEAF
NA	TRBV4-2	ASSRNRVRETQY
NA	TRBV19	ASSPRASRGYGYT
NA	TRBV11-1	ASSLGLEQYNEQF
NA	TRBV10-2	ASSRESTDTQY
NA	TRBV15	ATSRDFGTFNNEQF
NA	TRBV2	ASSDGRELETQY
NA	TRBV28	ASSWRRSYSYNEQF
NA	TRBV19	ASSIISGTPEQY
once	TRBV28	ASSLASPGNTIY
once	TRBV19	ASSDLQGADYGYT
NA	TRBV27	ASSPGGEGLY
NA	TRBV19	ASSALGQDTYEQY
NA	TRBV7-9	ASSEGTRRNEQF
few	TRBV9	ASSVGDTQY
few	TRBV7-2	ASSLDRQGAGQPQH
NA	TRBV28	ATFPLRTDTQY
NA	TRBV28	ASSGWTSGSYGEQY